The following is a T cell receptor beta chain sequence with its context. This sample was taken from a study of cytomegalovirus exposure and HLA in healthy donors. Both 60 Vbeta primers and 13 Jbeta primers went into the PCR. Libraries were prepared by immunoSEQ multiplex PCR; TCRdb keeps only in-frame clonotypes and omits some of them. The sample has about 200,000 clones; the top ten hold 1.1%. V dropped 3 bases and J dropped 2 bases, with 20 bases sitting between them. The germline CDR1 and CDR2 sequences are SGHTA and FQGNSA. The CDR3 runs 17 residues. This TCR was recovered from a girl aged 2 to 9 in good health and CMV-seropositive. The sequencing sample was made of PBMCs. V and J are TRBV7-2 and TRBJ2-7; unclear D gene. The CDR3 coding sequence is TGTGCCAGCAGCTTGTTAATCAAAGGTCTTAGCCCCTACGAGCAGTACTTC. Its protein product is CASSLLIKGLSPYEQYF. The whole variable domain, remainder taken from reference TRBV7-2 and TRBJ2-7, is GAGVSQSPSNKVTEKGKDVELRCDPISGHTALYWYRQSLGQGLEFLIYFQGNSAPDKSGLPSDRFSAERTGGSVSTLTIQRTQQEDSAVYLCASSLLIKGLSPYEQYFGPGTRLTVT.